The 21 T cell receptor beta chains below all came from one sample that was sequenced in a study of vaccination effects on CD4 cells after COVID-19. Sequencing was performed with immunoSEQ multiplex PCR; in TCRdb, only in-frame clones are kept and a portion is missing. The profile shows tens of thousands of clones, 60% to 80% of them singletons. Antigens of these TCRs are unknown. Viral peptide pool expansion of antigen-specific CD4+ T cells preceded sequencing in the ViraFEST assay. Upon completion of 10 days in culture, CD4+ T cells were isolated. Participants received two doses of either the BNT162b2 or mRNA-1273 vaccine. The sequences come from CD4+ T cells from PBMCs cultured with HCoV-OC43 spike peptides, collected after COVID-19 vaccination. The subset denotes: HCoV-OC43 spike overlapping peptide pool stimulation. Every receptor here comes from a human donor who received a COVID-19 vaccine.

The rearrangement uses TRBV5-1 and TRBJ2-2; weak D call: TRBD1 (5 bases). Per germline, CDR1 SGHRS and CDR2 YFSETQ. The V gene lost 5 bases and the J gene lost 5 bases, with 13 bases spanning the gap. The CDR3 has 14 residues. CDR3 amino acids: CASRPGLGTGELFF. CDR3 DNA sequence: TGCGCCAGCAGACCAGGGCTGGGAACCGGGGAGCTGTTTTTT.

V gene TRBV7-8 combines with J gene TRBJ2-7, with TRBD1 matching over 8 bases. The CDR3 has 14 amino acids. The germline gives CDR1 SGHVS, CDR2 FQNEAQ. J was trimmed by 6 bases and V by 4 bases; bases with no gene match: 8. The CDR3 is CASSSTRTGGEQYV. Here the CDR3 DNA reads TGTGCCAGCAGCTCAACACGAACAGGGGGCGAGCAGTACGTC.

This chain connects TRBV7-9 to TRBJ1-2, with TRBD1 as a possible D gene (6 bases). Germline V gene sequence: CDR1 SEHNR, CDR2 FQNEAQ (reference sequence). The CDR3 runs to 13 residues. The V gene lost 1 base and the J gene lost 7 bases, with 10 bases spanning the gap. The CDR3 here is CASSLEGGLGYTF. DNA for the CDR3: TGTGCCAGCAGCTTAGAGGGGGGTCTTGGCTACACCTTC.

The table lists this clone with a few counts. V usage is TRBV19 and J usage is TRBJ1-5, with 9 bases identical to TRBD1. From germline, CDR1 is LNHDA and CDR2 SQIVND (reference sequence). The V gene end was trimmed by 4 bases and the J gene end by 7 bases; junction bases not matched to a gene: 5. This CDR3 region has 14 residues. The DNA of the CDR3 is TGTGCCAGTAGTAACACAGGGGGCGAACAGCCCCAGCATTTT. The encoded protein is CASSNTGGEQPQHF.

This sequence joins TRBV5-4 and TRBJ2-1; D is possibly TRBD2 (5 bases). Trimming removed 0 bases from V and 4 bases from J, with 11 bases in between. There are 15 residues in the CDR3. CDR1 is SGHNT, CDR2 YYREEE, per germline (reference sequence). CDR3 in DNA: TGTGCCAGCAGCTTGGACGGGAACTCATACAATGAGCAGTTCTTC. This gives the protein CASSLDGNSYNEQFF.

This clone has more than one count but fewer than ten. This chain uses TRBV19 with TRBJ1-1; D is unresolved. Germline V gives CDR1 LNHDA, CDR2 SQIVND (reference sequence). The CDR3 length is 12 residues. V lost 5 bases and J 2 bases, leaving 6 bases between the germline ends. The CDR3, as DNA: TGTGCCAGTAGTTTCGTTAACACTGAAGCTTTCTTT. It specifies CASSFVNTEAFF.

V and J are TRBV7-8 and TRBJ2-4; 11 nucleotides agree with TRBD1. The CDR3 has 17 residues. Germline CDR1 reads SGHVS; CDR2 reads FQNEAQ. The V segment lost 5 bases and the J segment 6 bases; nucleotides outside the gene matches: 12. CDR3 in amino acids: CASSLGPGQGGLNIQYF. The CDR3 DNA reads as TGTGCCAGCAGCCTAGGACCGGGACAGGGGGGCTTAAACATTCAGTACTTC.

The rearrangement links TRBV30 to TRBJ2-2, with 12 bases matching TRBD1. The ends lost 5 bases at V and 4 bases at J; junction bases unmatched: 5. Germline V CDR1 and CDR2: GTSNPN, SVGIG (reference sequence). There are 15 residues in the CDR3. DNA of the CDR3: TGTGCCTGGTCGGGACAGGGGGCGACCACCGGGGAGCTGTTTTTT. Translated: CAWSGQGATTGELFF.

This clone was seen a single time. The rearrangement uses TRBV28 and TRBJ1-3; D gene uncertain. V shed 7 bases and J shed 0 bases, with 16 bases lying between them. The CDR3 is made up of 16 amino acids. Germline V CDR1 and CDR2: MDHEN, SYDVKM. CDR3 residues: CASNKSRVPSGNTIYF. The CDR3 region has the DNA TGTGCCAGCAATAAATCAAGAGTCCCCTCTGGAAACACCATATATTTT.

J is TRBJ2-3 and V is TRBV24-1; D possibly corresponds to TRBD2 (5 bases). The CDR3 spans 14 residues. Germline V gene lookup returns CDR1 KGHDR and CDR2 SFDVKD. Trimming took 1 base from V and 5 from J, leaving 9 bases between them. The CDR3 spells CATSDFIGEDTQYF. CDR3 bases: TGTGCCACCAGTGATTTTATCGGGGAAGATACGCAGTATTTT.

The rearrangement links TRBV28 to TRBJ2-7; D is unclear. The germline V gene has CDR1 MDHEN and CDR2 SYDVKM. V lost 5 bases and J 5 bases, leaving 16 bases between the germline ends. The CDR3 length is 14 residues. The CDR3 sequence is CASSPHTSRDEQYV. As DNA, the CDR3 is TGTGCCAGCAGTCCACACACTTCTCGTGACGAGCAGTACGTC.

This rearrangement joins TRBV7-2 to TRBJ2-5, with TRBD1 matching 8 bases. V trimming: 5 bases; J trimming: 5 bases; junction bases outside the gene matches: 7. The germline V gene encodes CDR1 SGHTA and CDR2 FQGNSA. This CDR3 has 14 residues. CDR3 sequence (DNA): TGTGCCAGCAGCCCCCCAGGGGGCCAGGAGACCCAGTACTTC. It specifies CASSPPGGQETQYF. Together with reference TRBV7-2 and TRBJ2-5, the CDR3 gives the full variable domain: GAGVSQSPSNKVTEKGKDVELRCDPISGHTALYWYRQSLGQGLEFLIYFQGNSAPDKSGLPSDRFSAERTGGSVSTLTIQRTQQEDSAVYLCASSPPGGQETQYFGPGTRLLVL.

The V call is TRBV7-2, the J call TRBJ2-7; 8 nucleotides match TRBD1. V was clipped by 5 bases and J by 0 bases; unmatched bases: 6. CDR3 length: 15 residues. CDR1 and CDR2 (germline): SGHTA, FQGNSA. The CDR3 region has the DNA TGTGCCAGCAGCGCCCGGACAGGGTCCTCCTACGAGCAGTACGTC. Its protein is CASSARTGSSYEQYV.

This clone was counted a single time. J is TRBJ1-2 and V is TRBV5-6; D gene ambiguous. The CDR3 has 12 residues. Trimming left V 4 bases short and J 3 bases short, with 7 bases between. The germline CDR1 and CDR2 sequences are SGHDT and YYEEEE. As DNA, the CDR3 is TGTGCCAGCAGCCTGACCGACTATGGCTACACCTTC. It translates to CASSLTDYGYTF. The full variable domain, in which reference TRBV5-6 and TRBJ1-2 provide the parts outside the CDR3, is DAGVTQSPTHLIKTRGQQVTLRCSPKSGHDTVSWYQQALGQGPQFIFQYYEEEERQRGNFPDRFSGHQFPNYSSELNVNALLLGDSALYLCASSLTDYGYTFGSGTRLTVV.

In DNA form, the CDR3 reads TGCAGCGTTGAAAAGGGGACCGCTGAAGCTTTCTTT. It is translated as CSVEKGTAEAFF. J is TRBJ1-1 and V is TRBV29-1; D is possibly TRBD1 (5 bases). This CDR3 contains 12 residues. Deletions cut 2 bases from V and 6 bases from J, with 10 bases between. The V gene's germline CDR1 is SQVTM and CDR2 ANQGSEA.

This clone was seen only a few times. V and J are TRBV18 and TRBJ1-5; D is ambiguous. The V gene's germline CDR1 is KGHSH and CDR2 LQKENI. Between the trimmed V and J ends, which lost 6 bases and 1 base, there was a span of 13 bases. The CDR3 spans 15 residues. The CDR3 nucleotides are TGTGCCAGCTCCCCCGGGATTGAGAGCAATCAGCCCCAGCATTTT. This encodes CASSPGIESNQPQHF.

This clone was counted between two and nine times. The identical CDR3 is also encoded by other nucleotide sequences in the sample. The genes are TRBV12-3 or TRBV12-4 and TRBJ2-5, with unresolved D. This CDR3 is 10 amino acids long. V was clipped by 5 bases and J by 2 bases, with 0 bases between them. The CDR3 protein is CASSQETQYF. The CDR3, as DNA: TGTGCCAGCAGTCAAGAGACCCAGTACTTC.

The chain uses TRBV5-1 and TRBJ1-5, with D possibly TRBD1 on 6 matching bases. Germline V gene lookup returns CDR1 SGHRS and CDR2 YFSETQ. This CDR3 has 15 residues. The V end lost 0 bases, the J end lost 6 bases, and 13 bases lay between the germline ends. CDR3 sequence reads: CASSLEGVVGQPQHF. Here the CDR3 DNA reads TGCGCCAGCAGCTTGGAGGGGGTGGTGGGTCAGCCCCAGCATTTT.

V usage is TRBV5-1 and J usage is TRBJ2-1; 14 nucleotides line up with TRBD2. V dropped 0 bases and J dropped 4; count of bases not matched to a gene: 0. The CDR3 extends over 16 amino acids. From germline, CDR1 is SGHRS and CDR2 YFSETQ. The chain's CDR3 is CASSLGLAGGYNEQFF. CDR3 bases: TGCGCCAGCAGCTTGGGACTAGCGGGGGGGTACAATGAGCAGTTCTTC.

CDR3 coding DNA: TGCGCCAGCAGCGGGGTAGGACAGGGCGCCTATGGCTACACCTTC. Protein product: CASSGVGQGAYGYTF. The rearrangement uses TRBV5-1 and TRBJ1-2, with 8 positions matching TRBD1. The CDR3 runs to 15 residues. The V gene end was trimmed by 4 bases and the J gene end by 4 bases; junction bases not matched to a gene: 9. CDR1 is SGHRS and CDR2 is YFSETQ in the germline V gene. Full variable domain (remainder filled in from reference TRBV5-1 and TRBJ1-2): KAGVTQTPRYLIKTRGQQVTLSCSPISGHRSVSWYQQTPGQGLQFLFEYFSETQRNKGNFPGRFSGRQFSNSRSEMNVSTLELGDSALYLCASSGVGQGAYGYTFGSGTRLTVV.

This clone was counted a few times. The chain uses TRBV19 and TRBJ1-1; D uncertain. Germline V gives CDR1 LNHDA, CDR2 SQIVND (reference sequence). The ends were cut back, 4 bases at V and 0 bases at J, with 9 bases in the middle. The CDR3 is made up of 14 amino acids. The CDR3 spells CASSRSVMNTEAFF. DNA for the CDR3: TGTGCCAGTAGTAGGTCCGTCATGAACACTGAAGCTTTCTTT.